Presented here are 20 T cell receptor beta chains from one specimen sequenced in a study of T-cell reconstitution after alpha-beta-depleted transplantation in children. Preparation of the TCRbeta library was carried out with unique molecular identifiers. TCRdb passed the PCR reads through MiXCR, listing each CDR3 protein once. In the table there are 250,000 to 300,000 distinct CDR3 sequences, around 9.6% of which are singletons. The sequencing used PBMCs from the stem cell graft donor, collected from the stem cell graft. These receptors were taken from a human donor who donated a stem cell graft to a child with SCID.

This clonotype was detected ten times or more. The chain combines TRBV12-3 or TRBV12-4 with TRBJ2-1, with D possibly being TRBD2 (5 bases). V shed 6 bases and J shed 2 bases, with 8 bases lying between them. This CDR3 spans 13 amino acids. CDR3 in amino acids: CASRVGAYNEQFF. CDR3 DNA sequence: TGTGCCAGCAGGGTCGGGGCCTACAATGAGCAGTTCTTC.

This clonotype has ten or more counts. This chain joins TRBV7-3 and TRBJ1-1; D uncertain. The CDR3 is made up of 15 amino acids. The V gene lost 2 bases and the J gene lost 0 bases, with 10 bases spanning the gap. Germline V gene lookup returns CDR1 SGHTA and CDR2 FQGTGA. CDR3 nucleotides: TGTGCCAGCAGCTTACAGCCGGTAATGAACACTGAAGCTTTCTTT. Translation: CASSLQPVMNTEAFF.

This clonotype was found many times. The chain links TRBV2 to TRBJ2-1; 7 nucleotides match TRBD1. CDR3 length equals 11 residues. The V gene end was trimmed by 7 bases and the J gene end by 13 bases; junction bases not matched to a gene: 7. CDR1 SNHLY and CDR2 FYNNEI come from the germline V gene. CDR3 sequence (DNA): TGTGCCAGCACCCCGGGACAGCACCAGTTCTTC. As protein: CASTPGQHQFF. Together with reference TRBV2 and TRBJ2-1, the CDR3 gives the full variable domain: EPEVTQTPSHQVTQMGQEVILRCVPISNHLYFYWYRQILGQKVEFLVSFYNNEISEKSEIFDDQFSVERPDGSNFTLKIRSTKLEDSAMYFCASTPGQHQFFGPGTRLTVL.

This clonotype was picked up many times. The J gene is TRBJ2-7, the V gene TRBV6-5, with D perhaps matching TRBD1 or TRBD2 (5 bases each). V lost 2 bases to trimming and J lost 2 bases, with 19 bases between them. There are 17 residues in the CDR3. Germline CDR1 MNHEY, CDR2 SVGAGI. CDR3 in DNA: TGTGCCAGCAGTTACAGACGTCTCGGGGCGCGAGCCTACGAGCAGTACTTC. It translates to CASSYRRLGARAYEQYF.

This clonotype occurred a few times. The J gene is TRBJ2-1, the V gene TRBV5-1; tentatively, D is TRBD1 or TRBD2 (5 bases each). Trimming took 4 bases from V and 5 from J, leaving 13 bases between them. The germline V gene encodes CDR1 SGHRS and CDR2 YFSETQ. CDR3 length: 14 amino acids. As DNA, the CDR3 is TGCGCCAGCAGCGGGGGACCGGCCAACAATGAGCAGTTCTTC. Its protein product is CASSGGPANNEQFF.

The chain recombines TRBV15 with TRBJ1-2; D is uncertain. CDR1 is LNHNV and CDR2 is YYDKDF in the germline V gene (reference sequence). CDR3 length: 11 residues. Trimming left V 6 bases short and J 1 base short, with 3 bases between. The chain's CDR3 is CATRGNYGYTF. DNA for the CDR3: TGTGCCACCAGGGGTAACTATGGCTACACCTTC.

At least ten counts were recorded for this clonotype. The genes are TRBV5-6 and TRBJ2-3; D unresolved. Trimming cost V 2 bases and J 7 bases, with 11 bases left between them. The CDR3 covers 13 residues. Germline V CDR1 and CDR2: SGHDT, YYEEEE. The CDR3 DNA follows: TGTGCCAGCAGCTTACCACCCAAGAATACGCAGTATTTT. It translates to CASSLPPKNTQYF.

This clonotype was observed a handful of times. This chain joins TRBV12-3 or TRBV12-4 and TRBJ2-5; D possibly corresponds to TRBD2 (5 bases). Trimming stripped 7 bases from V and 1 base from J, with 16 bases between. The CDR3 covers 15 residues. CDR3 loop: CASTPREEPQETQYF. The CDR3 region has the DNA TGTGCCAGCACTCCGAGGGAAGAGCCCCAAGAGACCCAGTACTTC.

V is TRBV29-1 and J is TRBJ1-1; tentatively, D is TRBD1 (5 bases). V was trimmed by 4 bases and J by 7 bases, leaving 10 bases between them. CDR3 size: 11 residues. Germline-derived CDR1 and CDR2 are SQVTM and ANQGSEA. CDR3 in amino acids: CSVGRVGEAFF. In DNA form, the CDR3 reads TGCAGCGTTGGCAGGGTTGGTGAAGCTTTCTTT.

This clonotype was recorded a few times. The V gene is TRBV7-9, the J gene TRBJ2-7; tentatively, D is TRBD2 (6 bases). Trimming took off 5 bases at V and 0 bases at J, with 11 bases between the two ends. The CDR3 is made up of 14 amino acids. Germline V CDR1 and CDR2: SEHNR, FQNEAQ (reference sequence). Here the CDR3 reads CASSTTRSSYEQYF. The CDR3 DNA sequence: TGTGCCAGCAGCACGACTAGGAGCTCCTACGAGCAGTACTTC. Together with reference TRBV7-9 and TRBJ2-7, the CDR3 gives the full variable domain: DTGVSQNPRHKITKRGQNVTFRCDPISEHNRLYWYRQTLGQGPEFLTYFQNEAQLEKSRLLSDRFSAERPKGSFSTLEIQRTEQGDSAMYLCASSTTRSSYEQYFGPGTRLTVT.

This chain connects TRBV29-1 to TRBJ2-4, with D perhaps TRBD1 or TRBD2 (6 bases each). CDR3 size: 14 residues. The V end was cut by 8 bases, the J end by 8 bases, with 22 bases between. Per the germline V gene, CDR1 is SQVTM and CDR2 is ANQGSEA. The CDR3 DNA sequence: TGCAGCCCGAGGGAACAGGGAGGTGCGGACATTCAGTACTTC. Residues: CSPREQGGADIQYF. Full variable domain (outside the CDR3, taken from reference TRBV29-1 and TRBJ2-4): SAVISQKPSRDICQRGTSLTIQCQVDSQVTMMFWYRQQPGQSLTLIATANQGSEATYESGFVIDKFPISRPNLTFSTLTVSNMSPEDSSIYLCSPREQGGADIQYFGAGTRLSVL.

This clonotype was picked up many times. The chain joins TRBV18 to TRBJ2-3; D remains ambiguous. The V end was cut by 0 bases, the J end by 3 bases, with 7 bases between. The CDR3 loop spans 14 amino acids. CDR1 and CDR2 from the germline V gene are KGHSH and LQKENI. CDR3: CASSPPSETDTQYF. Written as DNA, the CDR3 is TGTGCCAGCTCACCACCGTCAGAGACAGATACGCAGTATTTT.

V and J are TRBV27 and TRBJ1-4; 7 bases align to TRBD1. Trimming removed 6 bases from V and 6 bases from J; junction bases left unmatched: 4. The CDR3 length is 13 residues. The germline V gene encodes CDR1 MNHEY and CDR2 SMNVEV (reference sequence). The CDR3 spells CASRKTGDEKLFF. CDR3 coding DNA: TGTGCCAGCAGGAAAACAGGGGATGAAAAACTGTTTTTT.

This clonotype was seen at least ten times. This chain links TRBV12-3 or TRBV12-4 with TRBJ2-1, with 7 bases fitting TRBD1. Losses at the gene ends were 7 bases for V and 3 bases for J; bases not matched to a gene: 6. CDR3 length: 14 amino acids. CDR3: CASKPGQSYNEQFF. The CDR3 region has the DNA TGTGCCAGCAAACCGGGACAGAGCTACAATGAGCAGTTCTTC.

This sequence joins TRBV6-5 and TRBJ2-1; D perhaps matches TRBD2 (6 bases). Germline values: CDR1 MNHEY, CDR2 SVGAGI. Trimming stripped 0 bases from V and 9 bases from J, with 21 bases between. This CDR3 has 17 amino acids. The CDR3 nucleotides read TGTGCCAGCAGTTACTCGAGCCCCAGCGGGTGGTTGGGTGAGCAGTTCTTC. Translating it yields CASSYSSPSGWLGEQFF.

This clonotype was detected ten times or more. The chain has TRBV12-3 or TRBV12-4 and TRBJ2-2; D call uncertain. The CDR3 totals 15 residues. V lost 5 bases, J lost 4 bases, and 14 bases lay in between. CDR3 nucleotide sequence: TGTGCCAGCAGTCCCCCTACTGGAGCCACCGGGGAGCTGTTTTTT. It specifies CASSPPTGATGELFF.

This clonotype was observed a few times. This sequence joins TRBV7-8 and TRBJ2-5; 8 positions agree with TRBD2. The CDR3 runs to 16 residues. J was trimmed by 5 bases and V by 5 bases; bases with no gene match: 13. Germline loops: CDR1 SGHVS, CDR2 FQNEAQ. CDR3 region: CASSRGGSGVTETQYF. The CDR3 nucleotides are TGTGCCAGCAGCAGGGGAGGTAGCGGGGTTACGGAGACCCAGTACTTC.

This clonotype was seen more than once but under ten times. The CDR3 loop is CASSLVPGGADEAFF. For the CDR3, the DNA is TGCGCCAGCAGCTTGGTTCCAGGGGGCGCAGACGAAGCTTTCTTT. This rearrangement joins TRBV5-1 to TRBJ1-1; TRBD1 agrees at 8 bases. Germline-derived CDR1 and CDR2 are SGHRS and YFSETQ. V shed 0 bases, J shed 8 bases, and the junction held 9 bases outside the gene matches. The CDR3 runs 15 residues.

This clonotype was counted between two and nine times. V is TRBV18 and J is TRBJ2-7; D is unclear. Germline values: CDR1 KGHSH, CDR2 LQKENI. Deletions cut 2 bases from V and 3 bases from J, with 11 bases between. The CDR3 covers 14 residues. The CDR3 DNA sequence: TGTGCCAGCTCACCATCGGCAGTCCACTACGAGCAGTACTTC. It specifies CASSPSAVHYEQYF.

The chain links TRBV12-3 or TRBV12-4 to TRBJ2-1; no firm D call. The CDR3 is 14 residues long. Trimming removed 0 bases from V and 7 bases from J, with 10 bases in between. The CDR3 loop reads CASSLAPGKNEQFF. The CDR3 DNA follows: TGTGCCAGCAGTTTAGCGCCCGGTAAGAATGAGCAGTTCTTC.